These T cell receptor beta chains were read from a single sample in a study of shared clonotypes between healthy human individuals. Produced via immunoSEQ multiplex PCR; TCRdb's table is partial and in-frame only. The table lists roughly 1.4 million clones, about 98.5% of them singletons. Input material: naive CD4+ T cells sorted from blood. All receptors derive from a man under 40 in good health. CDR3s leave out the opening cysteine and the closing phenylalanine or tryptophan. A D gene is named only where the DNA matches it firmly.

TRBJ1-3	TRBD1	TRBV11-2	AIYRDRGTSGGNTIY
TRBJ2-1	-	TRBV5-1	ASSLFLEGSNEQF
TRBJ1-1	-	TRBV7-7	ASSYKPNTEAF
TRBJ2-7	-	TRBV5-1	ASSLLSGRFDLNYEQY
TRBJ2-1	TRBD1	TRBV15	ATSARDRYNEQF
TRBJ1-2	-	TRBV20-1	SARYEQGYT
TRBJ2-7	-	TRBV18	ASSPQRNSGWGVREQY
TRBJ2-7	TRBD2	TRBV30	AWSDGLAGEQY
TRBJ1-5	TRBD1	TRBV6-1	ASSEALWTGKDQPQH
TRBJ2-7	-	TRBV7-8	ASSLVEVSYEQY
TRBJ2-2	TRBD2	TRBV4-2	ASSRRESSGRTGELF
TRBJ2-7	-	TRBV27	ASSLSRPPSYEQY
TRBJ2-7	TRBD2	TRBV11-2	ASTSGNVYEQY
TRBJ2-7	-	TRBV18	ASSPGRTRGGEQY
TRBJ1-2	TRBD1	TRBV5-6	ASSTDRGRNYGYT
TRBJ2-7	TRBD1	TRBV6-1	ASSIDRVPYEQY
TRBJ2-7	-	TRBV18	ASSPLSGTVTSYEQY
TRBJ2-7	TRBD1	TRBV28	ASSVTGGVRTYEQY
TRBJ2-7	TRBD2	TRBV6-1	ASSELGTSTYEQY
TRBJ1-2	-	TRBV19	ASSIDSLAVYGYT
TRBJ2-3	-	TRBV9	ASSVSIRTAQY
TRBJ2-7	-	TRBV9	ASSVNPRSYEQY
TRBJ1-1	-	TRBV28	ASNPTAESTEAF
TRBJ2-7	-	TRBV15	ATSRDPPFEQY
TRBJ1-2	-	TRBV7-6	ASSSNPGVGYT
TRBJ2-2	TRBD2	TRBV19	ASRWTSDTGELF
TRBJ2-7	-	TRBV19	ASSGRLVGEQY
TRBJ1-3	-	TRBV15	ATSRSIRDGNTIY
TRBJ1-1	-	TRBV10-2	ASVAGTEAF
TRBJ1-1	-	TRBV30	AWERQINTEAF
TRBJ1-2	-	TRBV2	ASSGQGINYGYT
TRBJ2-7	-	TRBV27	ASRRLGTYEQY
TRBJ1-1	TRBD1	TRBV5-1	ASTQTGENTEAF
TRBJ1-5	-	TRBV6-6	ASSYSSRGSWPQH
TRBJ2-1	TRBD2	TRBV27	ASTPAGRGKNYNEQF
TRBJ2-2	TRBD2	TRBV7-2	ASSSTGLAGGPRELF
TRBJ2-2	-	TRBV6-5	ASSYSRPRTGELF
TRBJ2-6	TRBD1	TRBV18	ASSPLQGAGANVLT
TRBJ2-2	-	TRBV6-1	ASGLGYTGELF
TRBJ2-7	TRBD2	TRBV7-2	ASSLVGTSGAEQY
TRBJ1-1	TRBD1	TRBV10-3	AISGWDSKNTEAF
TRBJ1-1	-	TRBV28	ASSFRTEAF
TRBJ2-3	-	TRBV12-5	ASGSRADTQY
TRBJ2-3	-	TRBV7-9	ASSLVMGLGTDTQY
TRBJ1-2	-	TRBV28	ASSLKGYGYT
TRBJ2-1	TRBD1	TRBV29-1	SVSRDREYNEQF
TRBJ2-5	-	TRBV9	ASSGGPRETQY
TRBJ2-5	-	TRBV18	ASSPPSSAYTQY